This TCR beta chain was retrieved from a study of blood T cells in healthy people across ages. Whole-study findings and limits: Diversity estimates drawn from one million T cells were deemed underestimates.

At least ten counts were recorded for this clonotype. As yet, its antigen is unknown. Combining a sample-barcoded 5' primer with a J-beta primer mix, a second PCR ran for roughly 7 to 11 cycles. Each CDR3 protein is one row after TCRdb ran MiXCR on the 5' RACE reads. This table holds a few hundred thousand distinct CDR3 sequences, more than 45% found once. Healthy individuals of Caucasian origin from Russia, aged 6 to 90, served as donors. This TCR was sampled from a man in his 60s in good health. Sample: blood.

CDR3 loop: CSARDDRMGQGYTF. DNA of the CDR3: TGCAGTGCTAGAGATGACAGGATGGGGCAAGGCTACACCTTC. The chain joins TRBV20-1 to TRBJ1-2; a weak D match, TRBD1 (6 bases). CDR3 length: 14 amino acids. Germline CDR1 and CDR2: DFQATT and SNEGSKA (reference sequence). Trimming shortened V by 0 bases and J by 8 bases, and 16 bases separated the two germline ends.